Listed here are 5 T cell receptor beta chains from one sample, sequenced in a study of beta chain features in type 1 diabetes. Study-level points and caveats: The study found moderately but significantly shorter TCRB CDR3s in all four CD4+ subsets of Type 1 diabetes patients.

Their target antigens are unknown. Expressed TCRB transcripts were sequenced because the isolated RNA had all been reverse transcribed beforehand. Data came from immunoSEQ multiplex PCR; TCRdb stores just in-frame clones and leaves some out. The sample holds about 700,000 clones, about an eighth seen once. The specimen was naive CD4+ T cells from blood. These receptors originate from a young man with type 1 diabetes.

This clone was seen a few times. This sequence joins TRBV5-1 and TRBJ2-1; D call uncertain. V lost 4 bases and J 5 bases, leaving 10 bases between the germline ends. The germline V gene has CDR1 SGHRS and CDR2 YFSETQ. The CDR3 totals 13 residues. CDR3 residues: CASSARSHNEQFF. The CDR3 coding sequence is TGCGCCAGCAGCGCGAGGTCCCACAATGAGCAGTTCTTC.

The chain recombines TRBV5-1 with TRBJ2-3; 7 nucleotides align to TRBD2. The germline V gene encodes CDR1 SGHRS and CDR2 YFSETQ. V shed 0 bases and J 1 base; nucleotides not matched to a gene: 2. The length of the CDR3 is 15 residues. The CDR3 spells CASSLGSGGTDTQYF. CDR3 sequence (DNA): TGCGCCAGCAGCTTGGGCAGCGGGGGCACAGATACGCAGTATTTT.

The rearrangement uses TRBV6-1 and TRBJ1-5; D ambiguous. Germline V gives CDR1 MNHNS, CDR2 SASEGT. The CDR3 is 13 residues long. Trimming shortened V by 1 base and J by 7 bases, and 8 bases separated the two germline ends. CDR3 loop: CASSEVTVQPQHF. For the CDR3, the DNA is TGTGCCAGCAGTGAAGTTACAGTACAGCCCCAGCATTTT.

A few counts support this clone. The gene calls are TRBV7-2 and TRBJ1-5; 7 bases match TRBD1. Trimming took 5 bases from V and 2 from J; bases not matched to a gene: 3. The CDR3 has 14 amino acids. Per the germline V gene, CDR1 is SGHTA and CDR2 is FQGNSA. CDR3 loop: CASSKGQGNQPQHF. The CDR3 coding sequence is TGTGCCAGCAGCAAAGGACAGGGCAATCAGCCCCAGCATTTT.

This clone appeared a few times. This chain links TRBV30 with TRBJ1-3; D may be TRBD1 (5 bases). CDR1 is GTSNPN and CDR2 is SVGIG in the germline V gene (reference sequence). The CDR3 is 15 amino acids. The V end lost 3 bases, the J end lost 0 bases, and 12 bases lay between the germline ends. CDR3 sequence: CAWSRDVSSGNTIYF. The CDR3, as DNA: TGTGCCTGGAGCAGGGACGTTAGCTCTGGAAACACCATATATTTT. The whole variable domain, remainder taken from reference TRBV30 and TRBJ1-3, is SQTIHQWPATLVQPVGSPLSLECTVEGTSNPNLYWYRQAAGRGLQLLFYSVGIGQISSEVPQNLSASRPQDRQFILSSKKLLLSDSGFYLCAWSRDVSSGNTIYFGEGSWLTVV.